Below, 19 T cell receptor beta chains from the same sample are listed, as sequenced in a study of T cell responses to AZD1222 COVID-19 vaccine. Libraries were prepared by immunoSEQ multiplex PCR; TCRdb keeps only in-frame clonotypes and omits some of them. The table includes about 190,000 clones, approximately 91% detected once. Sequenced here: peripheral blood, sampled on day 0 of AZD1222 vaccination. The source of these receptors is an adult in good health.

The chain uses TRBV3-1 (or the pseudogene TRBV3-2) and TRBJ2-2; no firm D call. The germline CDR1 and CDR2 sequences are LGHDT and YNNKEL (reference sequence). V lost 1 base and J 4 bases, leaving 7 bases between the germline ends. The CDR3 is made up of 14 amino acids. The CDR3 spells CASSQVVTTGELFF. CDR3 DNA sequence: TGTGCCAGCAGCCAAGTAGTAACCACCGGGGAGCTGTTTTTT.

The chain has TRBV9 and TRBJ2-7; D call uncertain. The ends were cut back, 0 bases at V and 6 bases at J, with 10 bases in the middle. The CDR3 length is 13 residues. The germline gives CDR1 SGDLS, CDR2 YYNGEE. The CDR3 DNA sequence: TGTGCCAGCAGCGTAGCCGTAAGTGGCGAGCAGTACTTC. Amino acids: CASSVAVSGEQYF.

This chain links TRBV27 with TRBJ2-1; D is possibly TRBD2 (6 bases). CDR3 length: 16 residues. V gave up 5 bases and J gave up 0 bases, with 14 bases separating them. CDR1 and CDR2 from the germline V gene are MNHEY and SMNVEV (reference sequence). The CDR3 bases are TGTGCCAGCAGTCCACCGGGACTTCTCTCCTACAATGAGCAGTTCTTC. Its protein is CASSPPGLLSYNEQFF.

CDR3 amino acids: CASSLSFRGNGAFF. CDR3 bases: TGTGCCAGCAGTTTATCTTTTAGGGGGAACGGCGCTTTCTTT. The genes are TRBV28 and TRBJ1-1; perhaps TRBD1 as D (6 bases). From germline, CDR1 is MDHEN and CDR2 SYDVKM. The CDR3 has 14 residues. V lost 1 base to trimming and J lost 11 bases, with 17 bases between them.

CDR3 loop: CASSQGRVNTGELFF. The CDR3 DNA is TGCGCCAGCAGCCAAGGCCGGGTGAACACCGGGGAGCTGTTTTTT. The V and J genes are TRBV4-3 and TRBJ2-2; D unresolved. The CDR3 is 15 amino acids. Trimming pared 1 base from V and 1 base from J, leaving 7 bases between. The germline gives CDR1 LGHNA, CDR2 YSLEER.

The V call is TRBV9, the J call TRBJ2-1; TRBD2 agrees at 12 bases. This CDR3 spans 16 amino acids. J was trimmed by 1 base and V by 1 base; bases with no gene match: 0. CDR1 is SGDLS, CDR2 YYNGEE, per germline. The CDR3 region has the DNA TGTGCCAGCAGCGTACTAGCGGGAGGGTCCTACAATGAGCAGTTCTTC. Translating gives CASSVLAGGSYNEQFF.

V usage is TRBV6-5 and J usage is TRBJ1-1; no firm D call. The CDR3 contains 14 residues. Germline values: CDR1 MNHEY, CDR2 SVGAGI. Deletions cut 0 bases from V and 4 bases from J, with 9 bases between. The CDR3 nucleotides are TGTGCCAGCAGTTACTCAGCGTCGGGCACTGAAGCTTTCTTT. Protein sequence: CASSYSASGTEAFF.

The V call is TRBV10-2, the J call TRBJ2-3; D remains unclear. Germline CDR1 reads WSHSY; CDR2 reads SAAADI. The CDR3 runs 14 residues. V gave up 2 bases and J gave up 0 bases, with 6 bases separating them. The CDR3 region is CASSELGSTDTQYF. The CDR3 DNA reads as TGCGCCAGCAGTGAGCTGGGGAGCACAGATACGCAGTATTTT.

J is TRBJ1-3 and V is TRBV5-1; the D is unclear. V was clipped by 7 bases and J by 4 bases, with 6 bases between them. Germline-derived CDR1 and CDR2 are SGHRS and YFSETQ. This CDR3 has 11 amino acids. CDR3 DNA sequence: TGCGCCAGCGGGCAGGGAAACACCATATATTTT. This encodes CASGQGNTIYF.

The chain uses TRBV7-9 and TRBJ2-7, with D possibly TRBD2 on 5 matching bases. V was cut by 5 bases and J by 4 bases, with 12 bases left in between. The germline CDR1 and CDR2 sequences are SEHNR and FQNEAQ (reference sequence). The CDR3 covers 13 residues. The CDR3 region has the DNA TGTGCCAGCAGCAACCCCCGAGGGTACGAGCAGTACTTC. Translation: CASSNPRGYEQYF.

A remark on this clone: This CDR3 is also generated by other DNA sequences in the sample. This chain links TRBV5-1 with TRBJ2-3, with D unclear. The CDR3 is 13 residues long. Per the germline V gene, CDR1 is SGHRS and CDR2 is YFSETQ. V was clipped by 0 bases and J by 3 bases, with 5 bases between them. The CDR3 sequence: CASSLAPTDTQYF. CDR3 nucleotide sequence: TGCGCCAGCAGCTTGGCCCCAACAGATACGCAGTATTTT.

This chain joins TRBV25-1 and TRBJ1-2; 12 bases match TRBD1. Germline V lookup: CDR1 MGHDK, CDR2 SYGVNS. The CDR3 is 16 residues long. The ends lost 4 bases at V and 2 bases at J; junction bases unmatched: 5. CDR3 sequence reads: CASSAGTGGLNYGYTF. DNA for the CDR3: TGTGCCAGCAGTGCGGGGACAGGGGGCCTGAACTATGGCTACACCTTC.

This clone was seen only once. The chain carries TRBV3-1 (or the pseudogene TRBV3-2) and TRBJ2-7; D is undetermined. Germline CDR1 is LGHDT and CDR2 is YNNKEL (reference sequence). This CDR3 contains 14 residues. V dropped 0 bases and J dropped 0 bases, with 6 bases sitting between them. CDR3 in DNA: TGTGCCAGCAGCCAAGAGATGGGCTCCTACGAGCAGTACTTC. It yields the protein CASSQEMGSYEQYF.

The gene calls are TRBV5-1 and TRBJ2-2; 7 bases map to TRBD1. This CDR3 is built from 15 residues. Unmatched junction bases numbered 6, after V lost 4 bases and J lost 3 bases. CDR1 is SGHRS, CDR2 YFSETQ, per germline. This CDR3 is CASSTGQSYTGELFF. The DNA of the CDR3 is TGCGCCAGCAGCACGGGACAGTCTTACACCGGGGAGCTGTTTTTT.

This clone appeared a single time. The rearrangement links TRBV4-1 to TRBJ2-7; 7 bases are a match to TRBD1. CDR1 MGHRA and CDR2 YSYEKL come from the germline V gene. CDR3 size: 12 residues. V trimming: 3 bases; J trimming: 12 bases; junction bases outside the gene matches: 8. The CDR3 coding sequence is TGCGCCAGCAGCCATGACAGGGACATAAGGTACTTC. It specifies CASSHDRDIRYF.

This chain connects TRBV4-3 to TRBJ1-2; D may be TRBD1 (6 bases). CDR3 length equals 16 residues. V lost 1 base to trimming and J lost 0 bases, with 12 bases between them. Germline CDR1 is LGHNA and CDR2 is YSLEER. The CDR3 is CASSQARTEANYGYTF. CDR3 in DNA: TGCGCCAGCAGCCAAGCTAGGACAGAAGCTAACTATGGCTACACCTTC.

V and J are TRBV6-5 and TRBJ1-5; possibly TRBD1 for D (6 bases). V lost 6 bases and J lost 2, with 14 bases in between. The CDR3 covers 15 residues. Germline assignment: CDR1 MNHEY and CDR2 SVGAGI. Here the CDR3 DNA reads TGTGCCAGCAGACGTCGACAGGCGGGCAATCAGCCCCAGCATTTT. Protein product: CASRRRQAGNQPQHF.

Written as DNA, the CDR3 is TGTGCCAGTAGTACAGGGACAGTGAACACTGAAGCTTTCTTT. Its translation is CASSTGTVNTEAFF. The rearrangement uses TRBV19 and TRBJ1-1, with 7 bases matching TRBD1. Germline V gene data show CDR1 as LNHDA and CDR2 as SQIVND (reference sequence). V lost 4 bases and J lost 0; bases outside the gene matches: 2. The length of the CDR3 is 14 residues.

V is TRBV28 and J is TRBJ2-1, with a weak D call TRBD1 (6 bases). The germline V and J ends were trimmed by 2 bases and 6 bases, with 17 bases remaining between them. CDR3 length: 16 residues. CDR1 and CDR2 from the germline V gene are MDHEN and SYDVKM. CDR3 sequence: CASSLTTGYPRNEQFF. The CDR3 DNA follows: TGTGCCAGCAGTTTAACCACAGGGTACCCCCGCAATGAGCAGTTCTTC.